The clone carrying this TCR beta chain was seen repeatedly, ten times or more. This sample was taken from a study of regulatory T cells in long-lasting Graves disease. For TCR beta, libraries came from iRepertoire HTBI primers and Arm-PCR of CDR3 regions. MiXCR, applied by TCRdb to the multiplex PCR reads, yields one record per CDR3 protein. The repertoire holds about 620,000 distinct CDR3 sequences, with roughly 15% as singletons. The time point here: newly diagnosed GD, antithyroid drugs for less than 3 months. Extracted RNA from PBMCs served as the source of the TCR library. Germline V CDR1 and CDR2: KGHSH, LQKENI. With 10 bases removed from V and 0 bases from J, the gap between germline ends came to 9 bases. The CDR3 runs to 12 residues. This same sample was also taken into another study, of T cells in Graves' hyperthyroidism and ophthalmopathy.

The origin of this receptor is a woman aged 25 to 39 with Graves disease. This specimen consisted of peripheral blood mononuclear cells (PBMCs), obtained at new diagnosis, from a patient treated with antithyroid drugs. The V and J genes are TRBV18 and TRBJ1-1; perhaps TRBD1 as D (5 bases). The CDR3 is CATGTVNTEAFF. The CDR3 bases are TGTGCCACCGGGACTGTGAACACTGAAGCTTTCTTT.